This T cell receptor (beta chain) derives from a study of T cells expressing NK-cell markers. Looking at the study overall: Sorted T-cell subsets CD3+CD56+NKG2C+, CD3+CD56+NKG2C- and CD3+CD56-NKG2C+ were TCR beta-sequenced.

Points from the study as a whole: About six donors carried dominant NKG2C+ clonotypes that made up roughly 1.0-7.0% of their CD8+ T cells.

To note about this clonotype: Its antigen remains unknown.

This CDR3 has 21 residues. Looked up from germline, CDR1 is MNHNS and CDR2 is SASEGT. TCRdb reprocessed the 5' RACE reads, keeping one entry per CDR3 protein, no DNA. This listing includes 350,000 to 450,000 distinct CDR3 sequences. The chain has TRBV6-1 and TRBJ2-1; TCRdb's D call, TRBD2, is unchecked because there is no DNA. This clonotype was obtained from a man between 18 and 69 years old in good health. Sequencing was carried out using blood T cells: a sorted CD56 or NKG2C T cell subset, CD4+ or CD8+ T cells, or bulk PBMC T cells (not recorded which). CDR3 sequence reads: CASSARTSGGDPSSSYNEQFF.